The T cell receptor (beta chain) under discussion was sequenced for a study of T-cell reconstitution after alpha-beta-depleted transplantation in children. Overall study results and limits: Reported findings indicate that, about two months after transplant, alpha-beta T cells came from several hundred expanded clones, which were derived from non-depleted graft cells. Newly produced T cells mostly provided counts and TCRbeta diversity after one year, as hyperexpanded clones declined.

The CDR3 is made up of 13 amino acids. Unmatched junction bases numbered 5, after V lost 7 bases and J lost 2 bases. Per germline, CDR1 DFQATT and CDR2 SNEGSKA (reference sequence). Unique molecular identifiers were used in preparing the TCRbeta library. TCRdb called the PCR reads again in MiXCR, with one record for every CDR3 protein. This table holds under 300,000 distinct CDR3 sequences, roughly 12% found once. This clonotype came up many times. Antigen: not known. Sequences were derived from peripheral blood, sampled 180 days after TCRalphabeta/CD19-depleted stem cell transplant. This chain joins TRBV20-1 and TRBJ2-7; TRBD2 agrees at 10 bases. This clonotype originated in a male patient aged 2 to 10 who had a stem cell transplant for chronic granulomatous disease, so the T cells may come from the graft donor. The CDR3 region has the DNA TGCAGTGTTATAGGGACTAGCGCCTACGAGCAGTACTTC. Encoded protein: CSVIGTSAYEQYF.